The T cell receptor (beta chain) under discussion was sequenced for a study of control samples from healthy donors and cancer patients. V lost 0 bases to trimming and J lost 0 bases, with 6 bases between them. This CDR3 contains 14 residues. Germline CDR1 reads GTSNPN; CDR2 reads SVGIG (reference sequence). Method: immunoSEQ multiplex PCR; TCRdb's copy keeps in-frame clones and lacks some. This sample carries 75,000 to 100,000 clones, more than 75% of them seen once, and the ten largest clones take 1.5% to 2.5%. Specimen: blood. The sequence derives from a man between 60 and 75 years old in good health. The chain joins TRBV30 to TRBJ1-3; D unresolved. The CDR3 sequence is CAWSVRASGNTIYF. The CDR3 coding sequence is TGTGCCTGGAGTGTACGGGCCTCTGGAAACACCATATATTTT. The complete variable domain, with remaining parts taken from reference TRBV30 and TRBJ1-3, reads SQTIHQWPATLVQPVGSPLSLECTVEGTSNPNLYWYRQAAGRGLQLLFYSVGIGQISSEVPQNLSASRPQDRQFILSSKKLLLSDSGFYLCAWSVRASGNTIYFGEGSWLTVV.